These T cell receptor beta chains were read from a single sample in a study of OX40 agonist ivuxolimab in advanced cancers. The data were produced by immunoSEQ multiplex PCR, yet TCRdb's version contains in-frame clones alone and is incomplete. The data hold tens of thousands of clones, with around 81% observed a single time. This specimen consisted of CD4+ or CD8+ T cells sorted from blood, obtained in a trial of the OX40 agonist ivuxolimab. The source is an adult with an advanced solid tumor such as melanoma, head and neck, liver or kidney cancer. The CDR3 runs from the conserved cysteine through the conserved F or W. Fields, in order: J gene, clone size, V gene, D gene, CDR3 DNA, CDR3 protein. A D gene is named only where the DNA matches it firmly. Not every row has a clone size; where given, it reads once, few, many or a size class.

>TRBJ1-2|-|TRBV11-2|TRBD1
TGTGCCAGCAGCGCTCGACAGGGGGTCGGCGGCTACACCTTC
CASSARQGVGGYTF
>TRBJ1-6|-|TRBV11-3|TRBD1
TGTGCCAGCAGCCGGGACAGGGTAAATTCACCCCTCCACTTT
CASSRDRVNSPLHF
>TRBJ1-6|once|TRBV25-1|TRBD1
TGTGCCAGCAGCTGGACAGGGGATTCACCCCTCTACTTT
CASSWTGDSPLYF
>TRBJ2-3|-|TRBV10-3|-
TGTGCCATCAGGCAGACAGGAAGCACAGATACGCAGTATTTT
CAIRQTGSTDTQYF
>TRBJ2-1|-|TRBV5-6|-
TGTGCCAGCACCTCCGGCGGGGACAATGAGCAGTTCTTC
CASTSGGDNEQFF
>TRBJ2-5|-|TRBV2|TRBD1
TGTGCCAGCACCGCGGACAGGGGAGGTGCTTCCCGGGAGACCCAGTACTTC
CASTADRGGASRETQYF
>TRBJ2-1|few|TRBV11-2|TRBD2
TGTGCCAGCAGTCAATTCCCGGGGGGGCCCTACAATGAGCAGTTCTTC
CASSQFPGGPYNEQFF
>TRBJ2-1|-|TRBV7-3|-
TGTGCCAGCAGCTTAGAGGTGGGCAGGGCGAATGAGCAGTTCTTC
CASSLEVGRANEQFF
>TRBJ2-7|-|TRBV4-3|-
TGCGCCAGCAGCCGAAGCGTACTAGCTAATTACGAGCAGTACTTC
CASSRSVLANYEQYF
>TRBJ2-2|-|TRBV28|TRBD1
TGTGCCAGCAGGTGGGACAGGGTAAACACCGGGGAGCTGTTTTTT
CASRWDRVNTGELFF
>TRBJ2-3|once|TRBV5-6|TRBD2
TGTGCCAGCAGCCTGACAGGGACTAGCGGGGGGGCCTTAACAGATACGCAGTATTTT
CASSLTGTSGGALTDTQYF
>TRBJ2-4|-|TRBV19|TRBD1
TGTGCCAGTAGTGCGACAGGGTCACTAGCCAAAAACATTCAGTACTTC
CASSATGSLAKNIQYF
>TRBJ2-3|-|TRBV14|-
TGTGCCAGCAGCCAAAGAAGGGGAAGGACAGATACGCAGTATTTT
CASSQRRGRTDTQYF
>TRBJ2-7|-|TRBV6-6|-
TGTGCCAGCCGACGAAATAGCTCCTACGAGCAGTACTTC
CASRRNSSYEQYF
>TRBJ1-1|-|TRBV2|-
TGTGCCAGCAGTGAAGCACAGATGCGTCGTGAAGCTTTCTTT
CASSEAQMRREAFF
>TRBJ2-7|once|TRBV29-1|TRBD2
TGCAGCGTTCAGTTTTCGGGACTAGCCAACGAGCAGTACTTC
CSVQFSGLANEQYF
>TRBJ1-6|-|TRBV2|-
TGTGCCAGCAGTGGAGACAGTAATTCACCCCTCCACTTT
CASSGDSNSPLHF
>TRBJ1-1|-|TRBV5-6|TRBD1
TGTGCCAGCAGCCCTTGGACAGGGGGATTAACTTTCTTT
CASSPWTGGLTFF
>TRBJ2-1|-|TRBV27|TRBD2
TGTGCCAGCAGTTTAAGGACTAGCGGATCCTACAATGAGCAGTTCTTC
CASSLRTSGSYNEQFF
>TRBJ2-7|once|TRBV11-1|TRBD1
TGTGCCAGCAGCTTGGTGGGACAGGGACTATCCTACGAGCAGTACTTC
CASSLVGQGLSYEQYF
>TRBJ2-1|-|TRBV10-1|TRBD2
TGCGCCAGCAGTGAGGGACTAGGCTACAATGAGCAGTTCTTC
CASSEGLGYNEQFF
>TRBJ2-3|once|TRBV5-4|-
TGTGCCAGCAGCCGCGCAGCAACAGATACGCAGTATTTT
CASSRAATDTQYF
>TRBJ2-1|-|TRBV11-3|TRBD2
TGTGCCAGCAGCTTGTCTCCCACGACTAGCGGCCACAATGAGCAGTTCTTC
CASSLSPTTSGHNEQFF
>TRBJ2-7|-|TRBV11-3|-
TGTGCCAGCAGCTTAAGGGCAGACCTCTACGAGCAGTACTTC
CASSLRADLYEQYF
>TRBJ2-5|once|TRBV29-1|-
TGCAGCGTTGAAGCGCCCATAAAGACCCAGTACTTC
CSVEAPIKTQYF
>TRBJ1-2|-|TRBV4-1|-
TGCGCCAGCAGCCAAGTAGTTTCGTACAGGGACAACACCTTC
CASSQVVSYRDNTF
>TRBJ1-3|-|TRBV10-3|-
TGTGCCATCAGACCAGCCTCTGGAAACACCATATATTTT
CAIRPASGNTIYF
>TRBJ2-2|-|TRBV29-1|-
TGCAGCGTCGACGGTCCGACCGGGGAGCTGTTTTTT
CSVDGPTGELFF
>TRBJ2-7|-|TRBV7-2|TRBD2
TGTGCCAGCAGCTTGATCGGGGGGGTCAACGAGCAGTACTTC
CASSLIGGVNEQYF
>TRBJ1-1|-|TRBV25-1|-
TGTGCCAGCAAAACCGGGACATGGGCTGAAGCTTTCTTT
CASKTGTWAEAFF
>TRBJ1-1|-|TRBV6-5|-
TGTGCCAGCAGTTACTCAACTCCAAGGGGGGGAGCTTTCTTT
CASSYSTPRGGAFF
>TRBJ2-7|-|TRBV7-2|-
TGTGCCAGCAGCTTAGGGTGGTCGGCGTCCTACGAGCAGTACTTC
CASSLGWSASYEQYF
>TRBJ2-4|-|TRBV5-6|TRBD2
TGTGCCAGCAGCTTGGGGGCTAGCGGGGAGTTACTAGCCAAAAACATTCAGTACTTC
CASSLGASGELLAKNIQYF
>TRBJ2-1|few|TRBV7-6|TRBD1
TGTGCCAGCAGCTCGGACAGGGCCGGTGAGCAGTTCTTC
CASSSDRAGEQFF
>TRBJ2-7|-|TRBV7-2|-
TGTGCCAGCAGCCATGCTGGGGCCTACGAGCAGTACTTC
CASSHAGAYEQYF
>TRBJ1-1|-|TRBV19|-
TGTGCCAGTAGCACCGGGGGGGTTAGCACTGAAGCTTTCTTT
CASSTGGVSTEAFF
>TRBJ2-7|few|TRBV5-1|TRBD2
TGCGCCAGCAGCGCCCGACATAGCGGGGGCCGGTACGAGCAGTACTTC
CASSARHSGGRYEQYF
>TRBJ2-3|-|TRBV4-2|-
TGTGCCAGCAGCCAAGACTCGCCGGGGGACACAGATACGCAGTATTTT
CASSQDSPGDTDTQYF
>TRBJ2-1|-|TRBV11-2|TRBD2
TGTGCCAGCAGCTTGGCGGGGGGCTTAAGCTCCTACAATGAGCAGTTCTTC
CASSLAGGLSSYNEQFF
>TRBJ1-5|once|TRBV19|TRBD1
TGTGCCAGTAGTACGACAGGGGCGGGCAATCAGCCCCAGCATTTT
CASSTTGAGNQPQHF
>TRBJ2-7|medium-sized|TRBV4-2|-
TGTGCCAGCAGCCAAGATTGGGGGGGGGCCTCCGAGCAGTACTTC
CASSQDWGGASEQYF
>TRBJ2-5|-|TRBV7-9|-
TGTGCCAGCAGCCAACTCACCGGGCCCCAAGAGACCCAGTACTTC
CASSQLTGPQETQYF
>TRBJ2-7|-|TRBV5-1|TRBD1
TGCGCCAGCAGCGTGGACAGGGGGGCAGACGAGCAGTACTTC
CASSVDRGADEQYF
>TRBJ2-5|once|TRBV10-3|TRBD2
TGTGCCATCAGTCGAACAGCGGGGGGAATGGAGACCCAGTACTTC
CAISRTAGGMETQYF
>TRBJ1-1|-|TRBV7-9|TRBD1
TGTGCCAGCAGCTTAGGGACAGGGGGGATGAACACTGAAGCTTTCTTT
CASSLGTGGMNTEAFF